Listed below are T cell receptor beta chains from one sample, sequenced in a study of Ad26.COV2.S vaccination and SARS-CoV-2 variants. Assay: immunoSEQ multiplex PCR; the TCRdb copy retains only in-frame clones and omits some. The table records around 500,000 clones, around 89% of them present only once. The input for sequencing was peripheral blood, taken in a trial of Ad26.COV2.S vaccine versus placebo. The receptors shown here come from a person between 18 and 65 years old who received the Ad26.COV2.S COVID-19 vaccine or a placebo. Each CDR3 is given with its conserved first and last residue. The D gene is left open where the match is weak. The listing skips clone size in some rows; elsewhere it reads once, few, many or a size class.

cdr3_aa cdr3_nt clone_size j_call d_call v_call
CASSPQPLNTEAFF TGTGCCAGCAGTCCACAGCCACTGAACACTGAAGCTTTCTTT once TRBJ1-1 - TRBV6-5
CASSYGDRGSNQPQHF TGTGCCAGCAGTTACGGGGACAGGGGTAGCAATCAGCCCCAGCATTTT - TRBJ1-5 TRBD1 TRBV6-2/TRBV6-3
CASSLVRVQGAETQYF TGTGCTAGCAGCTTAGTCCGAGTTCAGGGGGCGGAGACCCAGTACTTC - TRBJ2-5 TRBD1 TRBV7-7
CSAPERGAGLETQYF TGCAGCGCCCCAGAGCGGGGGGCGGGTTTGGAGACCCAGTACTTC - TRBJ2-5 TRBD2 TRBV29-1
CASSESGQGAFEQFF TGTGCCAGCAGTGAATCGGGACAGGGGGCTTTTGAGCAGTTCTTC - TRBJ2-1 TRBD1 TRBV2
CASSEGWTGWYNEQFF TGTGCCAGCAGTGAAGGTTGGACAGGGTGGTACAATGAGCAGTTCTTC - TRBJ2-1 TRBD1 TRBV6-1
CASSGTGGGTEAFF TGTGCCAGCAGCGGGACAGGGGGTGGCACTGAAGCTTTCTTT - TRBJ1-1 TRBD1 TRBV16
CASSQRAGNTQYF TGTGCCAGCAGCCAGAGAGCGGGGAATACGCAGTATTTT once TRBJ2-3 TRBD2 TRBV3-1/TRBV3-2
CASSLDRSGGGYTF TGTGCCAGCAGCTTGGACAGATCCGGAGGAGGCTACACCTTC few TRBJ1-2 - TRBV11-2
CSAPGHEKLFF TGCAGTGCCCCGGGGCATGAAAAACTGTTTTTT - TRBJ1-4 - TRBV20-1
CASSLNPPLGGANVLTF TGTGCCAGCAGCTTAAACCCCCCGCTGGGTGGGGCCAACGTCCTGACTTTC once TRBJ2-6 - TRBV7-3
CASSTWKNMPGQVSYEQYF TGCGCCAGCAGCACTTGGAAAAATATGCCGGGACAAGTTTCCTACGAGCAGTACTTC - TRBJ2-7 - TRBV5-1
CASSITGVGSDEQFF TGTGCCAGTAGTATTACGGGGGTAGGTTCGGATGAGCAGTTCTTC - TRBJ2-1 - TRBV19
CASSLQEQETQYF TGTGCCAGTAGTTTACAAGAACAAGAGACCCAGTACTTC - TRBJ2-5 - TRBV19
CASSPGERTEAFF TGTGCCAGCTCACCAGGGGAGCGGACTGAAGCTTTCTTT - TRBJ1-1 - TRBV18
CASSESQGSYEQYF TGCGCCAGCAGTGAGTCTCAGGGGAGCTACGAGCAGTACTTC - TRBJ2-7 - TRBV10-1
CASSGTTSFGGELFF TGTGCCAGCAGCGGAACGACTAGCTTTGGCGGGGAGCTGTTTTTT - TRBJ2-2 TRBD2 TRBV11-2
CASSASGTGSNYGYTF TGTGCCAGCAGCGCCTCCGGGACAGGGAGCAACTATGGCTACACCTTC - TRBJ1-2 TRBD1 TRBV11-2
CASSQIGTGASNQPQHF TGCGCCAGCAGTCAAATAGGGACGGGGGCTAGCAATCAGCCCCAGCATTTT once TRBJ1-5 - TRBV23-1
CASSFRRSSGNTIYF TGTGCCAGCAGCTTCCGGCGGAGCTCTGGAAACACCATATATTTT - TRBJ1-3 - TRBV7-2
CASSYSPGGRTDTQYF TGTGCCAGCAGTTACAGCCCGGGAGGTCGCACAGATACGCAGTATTTT - TRBJ2-3 TRBD2 TRBV6-5
CASSREGGSGLQFF TGTGCCAGCAGCCGCGAAGGGGGTAGCGGGTTACAGTTCTTC - TRBJ2-1 - TRBV7-9
CASKLASGSYEQYF TGTGCCAGTAAACTAGCCAGCGGGAGCTACGAGCAGTACTTC once TRBJ2-7 TRBD2 TRBV19
CAISESRGNYGYTF TGTGCCATCAGTGAGTCGCGGGGTAACTATGGCTACACCTTC - TRBJ1-2 - TRBV10-3
CASSSHRTANTEAFF TGTGCCAGCAGTTCACATCGGACAGCGAACACTGAAGCTTTCTTT - TRBJ1-1 - TRBV6-5
CASSGFGGSPLHF TGTGCCAGCAGTGGCTTTGGGGGTTCACCCCTCCACTTT many TRBJ1-6 - TRBV6-2/TRBV6-3
CASSPQGSGYGYTF TGTGCCAGCAGCCCCCAAGGGAGTGGGTATGGCTACACCTTC - TRBJ1-2 - TRBV3-1/TRBV3-2
CASSPSGVPYEQYF TGTGCCAGCAGCCCATCCGGGGTCCCCTACGAGCAGTACTTC - TRBJ2-7 - TRBV2
CASNRGRTGELFF TGTGCCAGCAACAGGGGGCGCACCGGGGAGCTGTTTTTT - TRBJ2-2 TRBD1 TRBV2
CASSETSGRLNRFF TGTGCCAGCAGCGAGACTAGCGGACGCCTTAACCGGTTCTTC few TRBJ2-1 TRBD2 TRBV14
CASSLGGGNEQYF TGTGCCAGCAGCTTAGGTGGTGGCAACGAGCAGTACTTC - TRBJ2-7 - TRBV7-6
CASSLVRSRASGNTIYF TGTGCCAGCAGTTTGGTCAGGAGCCGTGCCTCTGGAAACACCATATATTTT - TRBJ1-3 - TRBV28
CSHRGRRGYTF TGCAGTCACAGGGGGCGTCGTGGCTACACCTTC - TRBJ1-2 TRBD1 TRBV20-1
CAIREFALYTEAFF TGTGCCATCAGGGAATTTGCCTTATACACTGAAGCTTTCTTT - TRBJ1-1 - TRBV10-3
CASSQDRGLTEAFF TGTGCCAGCAGCCAAGACAGGGGGCTCACTGAAGCTTTCTTT - TRBJ1-1 TRBD1 TRBV3-1/TRBV3-2
CASSSEGARSPLHF TGCGCCAGCAGCTCGGAGGGGGCTAGGTCACCCCTCCACTTT once TRBJ1-6 TRBD1 TRBV5-1
CASSLGVRSGSQETQYF TGTGCCAGCAGCTTAGGGGTTCGAAGCGGGAGCCAAGAGACCCAGTACTTC - TRBJ2-5 TRBD2 TRBV7-9
CASSLTGTQYF TGTGCCAGCAGTTTGACTGGAACGCAGTATTTT - TRBJ2-3 - TRBV12-3/TRBV12-4
CASSLGVGVSNYGYTF TGTGCCAGCAGCTTAGGAGTGGGGGTCTCTAACTATGGCTACACCTTC - TRBJ1-2 - TRBV7-2
CAWNIRQGYGYTF TGTGCCTGGAATATTAGACAGGGCTATGGCTACACCTTC - TRBJ1-2 TRBD1 TRBV30
CASSLLLTGHQFF TGTGCCAGCAGTTTACTATTAACAGGCCACCAGTTCTTC - TRBJ2-1 - TRBV27
CASSTDRYEQYF TGCGCCAGCAGCACCGACAGATACGAGCAGTACTTC once TRBJ2-7 - TRBV5-1
CASRNLGTGGYPSYEQYF TGTGCCAGCAGGAACCTTGGGACAGGGGGATACCCTTCCTACGAGCAGTACTTC - TRBJ2-7 TRBD1 TRBV2
CASGLAAHQETQYF TGTGCCAGCGGGTTAGCGGCACACCAAGAGACCCAGTACTTC - TRBJ2-5 - TRBV3-1/TRBV3-2
CASSRDRYNQPQHF TGTGCCAGCAGCCGTGACAGGTACAATCAGCCCCAGCATTTT - TRBJ1-5 - TRBV7-8
CASIGTSSTGELFF TGTGCCAGCATAGGGACTAGCTCCACCGGGGAGCTGTTTTTT - TRBJ2-2 TRBD2 TRBV25-1
CASTWQPGNEKLFF TGTGCCAGTACGTGGCAACCCGGAAATGAAAAACTGTTTTTT - TRBJ1-4 - TRBV19
CASSFMSGELFF TGCGCCAGCAGCTTTATGTCCGGGGAGCTGTTTTTT - TRBJ2-2 - TRBV5-1
CASSRDRGFYGYTF TGTGCCAGCAGCCGGGACAGGGGGTTTTATGGCTACACCTTC - TRBJ1-2 TRBD1 TRBV7-9
CAISTPVPGAVEFF TGTGCCATCAGCACCCCCGTACCCGGGGCCGTGGAGTTCTTC once TRBJ2-1 - TRBV10-3
CASSDSQGYGYTF TGTGCCAGCAGTGACTCACAGGGTTATGGCTACACCTTC few TRBJ1-2 - TRBV6-4